One sample yielded the 14 T cell receptor beta chains listed below, sequenced in a study of T cell repertoires in cytomegalovirus infection (dated by TCRdb to the late 2010s). These TCRs' antigens remain unknown. Instrument on record: Illumina HiSeq 1500. In TCRdb, the public reads were trimmed at Q25 with fastp and aligned with MiXCR, with productive beta chains retained. All rows with the same CDR3 protein become a single entry with the most common DNA and genes. Across this sample there are about 740,000 distinct CDR3 sequences, with 33% seen only once. 18% of the sample is in the top ten clones. This specimen's treatment or condition label, per the study, means: in vitro stimulation with specific CMV peptide epitopes to enrich CMV-specific T cells. The specimen comprised cultured PBMCs, sampled from culture after CMV antigen stimulation. The receptors here all came from a human donor in good health (CMV status not recorded). Some clones in this sample may be carry-over from other donors' samples.

The gene calls are TRBV4-1 and TRBJ2-3, with D perhaps TRBD2 (5 bases). Trimming took off 2 bases at V and 4 bases at J, with 16 bases between the two ends. The length of the CDR3 is 16 residues. Germline CDR1 MGHRA, CDR2 YSYEKL. The CDR3 DNA is TGCGCCAGCAGCCAAAGGAGCGGAGGAACCGCAGATACGCAGTATTTT. Its translation is CASSQRSGGTADTQYF.

About this clonotype: A much larger clonotype is one base distant, so this may be a read error. This sequence joins TRBV7-2 and TRBJ1-6; unclear D gene. V was pared by 2 bases and J by 5 bases, with 10 bases between. Germline V gene lookup returns CDR1 SGHTA and CDR2 FQGNSA. This CDR3 region has 15 residues. CDR3 protein: CASSLRVTDNSPLHF. The DNA for the CDR3 is TGTGCCAGCAGCTTACGGGTTACTGATAATTCACCCCTCCACTTT.

This chain connects TRBV5-1 to TRBJ2-5; TRBD2 matches 11 bases. J lost 5 bases, V lost 4 bases, and 7 bases had no gene match. CDR1 is SGHRS and CDR2 is YFSETQ in the germline V gene. The CDR3 spans 15 residues. The CDR3 DNA reads TGCGCCAGCAGCGCCAGACTAGCGGGGAGTGAGACCCAGTACTTC. Protein sequence: CASSARLAGSETQYF.

Only a few counts were recorded for this clonotype. This chain joins TRBV28 and TRBJ1-5; TRBD1 is a possible D gene (6 bases). Trimming took off 6 bases at V and 6 bases at J, with 12 bases between the two ends. This CDR3 is built from 13 residues. Germline values: CDR1 MDHEN, CDR2 SYDVKM. CDR3 region: CASRIGGPQPQHF. CDR3 in DNA: TGTGCCAGCAGAATAGGGGGGCCTCAGCCCCAGCATTTT.

The gene calls are TRBV6-1 and TRBJ1-3, with TRBD1 as a possible D gene (5 bases). Trimming cost V 5 bases and J 4 bases, with 12 bases left between them. Germline V gene lookup returns CDR1 MNHNS and CDR2 SASEGT. CDR3 length: 14 amino acids. The CDR3 coding sequence is TGTGCCAGCAGTTCGGGGCCTCCGGGAAACACCATATATTTT. It codes for CASSSGPPGNTIYF.

The chain joins TRBV11-2 to TRBJ2-7; unclear D gene. The CDR3 has 15 residues. The V end lost 4 bases, the J end lost 1 base, and 14 bases lay between the germline ends. Germline CDR1 is SGHAT and CDR2 is FQNNGV. The CDR3 region is CASSSSTSKSYEQYF. As DNA, the CDR3 is TGTGCCAGCAGCTCTTCGACTTCGAAATCCTACGAGCAGTACTTC.

This clonotype was detected only a few times. The chain joins TRBV6-2 or TRBV6-3 to TRBJ1-2; D is unclear. This CDR3 contains 14 residues. Germline lookup yields CDR1 MNHEY and CDR2 SVGEGT. The ends were cut back, 0 bases at V and 7 bases at J, with 12 bases in the middle. The CDR3 sequence: CASSYSKASAGYTF. The CDR3 nucleotides read TGTGCCAGCAGTTACTCGAAGGCTAGCGCTGGCTACACCTTC.

This clonotype was found a few times. The CDR3 DNA reads TGTGCCAGCAGGGGTTGGGGCGATGAAAAACTGTTTTTT. Translation gives CASRGWGDEKLFF. The chain uses TRBV6-5 and TRBJ1-4; possibly TRBD1 for D (5 bases). There are 13 residues in the CDR3. Trimming left V 6 bases short and J 6 bases short, with 11 bases between. Germline CDR1 and CDR2: MNHEY and SVGAGI.

This rearrangement joins TRBV6-5 to TRBJ2-7, with D uncertain. V lost 0 bases to trimming and J lost 0 bases, with 9 bases between them. The germline V gene has CDR1 MNHEY and CDR2 SVGAGI. This CDR3 has 15 amino acids. Written as DNA, the CDR3 is TGTGCCAGCAGTTACTCAGGCGCCGTCTCCTACGAGCAGTACTTC. Translating gives CASSYSGAVSYEQYF.

This clonotype was seen at least ten times. V usage is TRBV12-3 or TRBV12-4 and J usage is TRBJ2-3, with D possibly being TRBD2 (6 bases). Trimming pared 5 bases from V and 2 bases from J, leaving 11 bases between. The CDR3 loop spans 14 amino acids. The CDR3 loop reads CASSVGLYTDTQYF. The CDR3 region has the DNA TGTGCCAGCAGTGTGGGACTGTACACAGATACGCAGTATTTT.

This clonotype was counted a few times. The V call is TRBV7-6, the J call TRBJ1-4, with a possible D match to TRBD1 (5 bases). Trimming pared 5 bases from V and 10 bases from J, leaving 14 bases between. Germline V lookup: CDR1 SGHVS, CDR2 FNYEAQ. The CDR3 consists of 13 residues. The CDR3 DNA sequence: TGTGCCAGCAGCCCCTCCCCGGGGGTAAAACTGTTTTTT. As protein: CASSPSPGVKLFF.

This clonotype came up many times. The V and J genes are TRBV7-2 and TRBJ2-7, with TRBD2 matching 7 bases. The V and J ends lost 1 base and 7 bases, in that order; junction bases with no gene match: 19. Germline CDR1 and CDR2: SGHTA and FQGNSA. The CDR3 has 18 residues. The DNA of the CDR3 is TGTGCCAGCAGCTTAGTGTGGGGGGACGACGGGGGGAGGAAGGAGCAGTACTTC. It yields the protein CASSLVWGDDGGRKEQYF. Complete variable domain (other parts from reference TRBV7-2 and TRBJ2-7): GAGVSQSPSNKVTEKGKDVELRCDPISGHTALYWYRQSLGQGLEFLIYFQGNSAPDKSGLPSDRFSAERTGGSVSTLTIQRTQQEDSAVYLCASSLVWGDDGGRKEQYFGPGTRLTVT.

This clonotype was counted a few times. The rearrangement joins TRBV27 to TRBJ1-1, with a tentative D call TRBD1 (6 bases). Trimming took 10 bases from V and 1 from J, leaving 16 bases between them. The CDR3 has 14 residues. The germline V gene encodes CDR1 MNHEY and CDR2 SMNVEV (reference sequence). The CDR3, as DNA: TGTGCCATTCCGACAGGCCAGGGGAACACTGAAGCTTTCTTT. This translates into CAIPTGQGNTEAFF.

There are a few counts of this clonotype. The genes are TRBV12-3 or TRBV12-4 and TRBJ1-1; a possible D gene is TRBD1 (6 bases). The CDR3 is 13 amino acids. V gave up 7 bases and J gave up 3 bases, with 12 bases separating them. As DNA, the CDR3 is TGTGCCAGCAATCAGGGGACATACACTGAAGCTTTCTTT. Translating it yields CASNQGTYTEAFF.